This T cell receptor (beta chain) comes out of a study of CD8+CD57+ T cells in acquired aplastic anemia. TCR beta VDJ and CDR3 profiling used genomic DNA as template. TCRdb itself ran the reads through MiXCR, one entry per CDR3 protein. This table holds 200,000 to 250,000 distinct CDR3 sequences, roughly 35% found once. This clonotype was counted between two and nine times. A read error may account for a junction end that differs from germline. The CDR3 totals 14 residues. This clonotype was obtained from a human donor in good health, serving as a control. Sequencing was done on a sample of sorted CD4+, CD8+, or CD8+CD57+ T cells (not recorded which) from PBMCs. V gene TRBV12-3 or TRBV12-4 combines with J gene TRBJ2-1, with no clear D. DNA for the CDR3: TGTGCCAGCAGTTTTCAAAGCTCCTACAATGGGCAGTTCTTC. Translated: CASSFQSSYNGQFF.